A single sample gave rise to the 29 T cell receptor beta chains below, sequenced in a study of control samples from healthy donors and cancer patients. Data came from immunoSEQ multiplex PCR; TCRdb stores just in-frame clones and leaves some out. The sample lists around 110,000 clones; roughly nine tenths were seen once. The specimen sequenced was PBMCs. Source of these receptors: a woman in her fifties or sixties with colorectal cancer.

V and J are TRBV10-2 and TRBJ2-5; D possibly corresponds to TRBD1 (6 bases). Germline V gives CDR1 WSHSY, CDR2 SAAADI. This CDR3 has 13 residues. Between the trimmed V and J ends, which lost 6 bases and 1 base, there was a span of 9 bases. The CDR3 sequence: CASREQGQETQYF. Written as DNA, the CDR3 is TGCGCCAGCAGAGAACAGGGCCAAGAGACCCAGTACTTC.

By sample fraction, this clone is medium-sized. This rearrangement joins TRBV5-1 to TRBJ2-2, with 9 bases that match TRBD2. Germline V gene sequence: CDR1 SGHRS, CDR2 YFSETQ. Trimming cost V 4 bases and J 7 bases; bases outside gene matches: 11. The CDR3 sequence is 16 residues long. In DNA form, the CDR3 reads TGCGCCAGCAGCACCCGAGGTAGCGGGAGAATCGGGGAGCTGTTTTTT. Translated: CASSTRGSGRIGELFF.

This clone was seen only once. The chain carries TRBV5-1 and TRBJ2-3, with a tentative D call TRBD2 (5 bases). V was clipped by 7 bases and J by 2 bases, with 11 bases between them. The CDR3 has 13 residues. The germline V gene has CDR1 SGHRS and CDR2 YFSETQ. For the CDR3, the DNA is TGCGCCAGCGCGAGGGAGACCACAGATACGCAGTATTTT. Protein: CASARETTDTQYF.

The rearrangement uses TRBV30 and TRBJ1-1, with 8 bases lining up with TRBD1. After removal of 2 bases from V and 4 bases from J, the junction contained 3 bases not matched to a gene. CDR3 length equals 13 residues. Germline CDR1 and CDR2: GTSNPN and SVGIG (reference sequence). CDR3 DNA sequence: TGTGCCTGGAGTTTACAGGGGGGCACTGAAGCTTTCTTT. Translation: CAWSLQGGTEAFF.

The gene calls are TRBV5-1 and TRBJ2-7, with 8 bases identical to TRBD1. There are 16 residues in the CDR3. V was clipped by 0 bases and J by 5 bases; unmatched bases: 10. CDR1 SGHRS and CDR2 YFSETQ come from the germline V gene. The CDR3 DNA reads TGCGCCAGCAGCTTGGGACTGGGACAGGTCCAGGACGAGCAGTACTTC. Residues: CASSLGLGQVQDEQYF.

In this sample, this clone turned up a few times. CDR3 residues: CASSYRARQGYTF. As DNA, the CDR3 is TGTGCCAGCAGTTACAGGGCCCGCCAGGGCTACACCTTC. The chain joins TRBV12-3 or TRBV12-4 to TRBJ1-2; D might be TRBD1 (6 bases). The CDR3 extends over 13 amino acids. The V gene lost 4 bases and the J gene lost 8 bases, with 14 bases spanning the gap.

The J gene is TRBJ1-1, the V gene TRBV19, with 8 bases fitting TRBD1. The germline CDR1 and CDR2 sequences are LNHDA and SQIVND (reference sequence). V trimming: 11 bases; J trimming: 0 bases; junction bases outside the gene matches: 11. This CDR3 contains 15 residues. The CDR3 DNA reads as TGTGCCTCAACTCAGGCAGGGGGCATGAACACTGAAGCTTTCTTT. Its translation: CASTQAGGMNTEAFF.

This rearrangement joins TRBV28 to TRBJ1-1; D is unclear. The CDR3 is made up of 15 amino acids. CDR1 MDHEN and CDR2 SYDVKM come from the germline V gene. Between the trimmed V and J ends, which lost 6 bases and 4 bases, there was a span of 18 bases. The CDR3 nucleotides read TGTGCCAGCAGCCCAGCTGGAGGGTTGGCCACTGAAGCTTTCTTT. It encodes CASSPAGGLATEAFF.

The chain employs TRBV11-2 and TRBJ2-7, with 10 positions matching TRBD1. The CDR3 runs to 17 residues. The ends lost 5 bases at V and 1 base at J; junction bases unmatched: 11. Germline CDR1 is SGHAT and CDR2 is FQNNGV. The CDR3 nucleotides read TGTGCCAGCAGCACAATTACCGGGACAGGGGTTTCCTACGAGCAGTACTTC. Its translation is CASSTITGTGVSYEQYF.

This chain connects TRBV5-8 to TRBJ1-3; 9 bases map to TRBD1. V lost 0 bases and J lost 2; bases outside the gene matches: 3. There are 16 residues in the CDR3. Germline loops: CDR1 SGHTS, CDR2 YDEGEE. The CDR3 loop is CASSLEGTGPGNTIYF. DNA for the CDR3: TGTGCCAGCAGCTTGGAAGGGACAGGGCCTGGAAACACCATATATTTT. The variable domain in full, completed from reference TRBV5-8 and TRBJ1-3, reads EAGVTQSPTHLIKTRGQQATLRCSPISGHTSVYWYQQALGLGLQFLLWYDEGEERNRGNFPPRFSGRQFPNYSSELNVNALELEDSALYLCASSLEGTGPGNTIYFGEGSWLTVV.

V gene TRBV4-2 combines with J gene TRBJ1-1; D gene unclear. The CDR3 runs 15 residues. Germline V gene sequence: CDR1 LGHNA, CDR2 YNFKEQ. V lost 0 bases, J lost 0 bases, and 8 bases lay in between. The DNA for the CDR3 is TGTGCCAGCAGCCAAGATCAAGGTTTGAACACTGAAGCTTTCTTT. Residues: CASSQDQGLNTEAFF.

This clone was seen only a few times. The gene calls are TRBV19 and TRBJ2-1; 8 bases agree with TRBD2. The CDR3 has 15 residues. V was clipped by 7 bases and J by 1 base; unmatched bases: 6. Germline V CDR1 and CDR2: LNHDA, SQIVND (reference sequence). In DNA form, the CDR3 reads TGTGCCAGTACCAACGGGAGGGGGTCCTACAATGAGCAGTTCTTC. It specifies CASTNGRGSYNEQFF.

V and J are TRBV9 and TRBJ2-3; TRBD2 is a possible D gene (7 bases). Germline CDR1 SGDLS, CDR2 YYNGEE. The V and J ends lost 0 bases and 2 bases respectively, with 13 bases between them. The CDR3 sequence is 16 residues long. CDR3 coding DNA: TGTGCCAGCAGCGTAGGGGTGGGGGGGCCCACAGATACGCAGTATTTT. Translation gives CASSVGVGGPTDTQYF.

The chain uses TRBV29-1 and TRBJ2-7, with a possible D match to TRBD2 (6 bases). CDR3 length: 15 residues. The germline V and J ends were trimmed by 1 base and 2 bases, with 15 bases remaining between them. Germline CDR1 reads SQVTM; CDR2 reads ANQGSEA. The CDR3: CSVEARRGKTYEQYF. In DNA, the CDR3 is TGCAGCGTTGAAGCTCGCCGGGGGAAAACCTACGAGCAGTACTTC.

The chain joins TRBV5-1 to TRBJ2-2; D is undetermined. CDR3 length: 12 amino acids. The ends were cut back, 1 base at V and 5 bases at J, with 3 bases in the middle. Per the germline V gene, CDR1 is SGHRS and CDR2 is YFSETQ. The CDR3 nucleotides read TGCGCCAGCAGCTTGTGGACCGGGGAGCTGTTTTTT. Its protein product is CASSLWTGELFF.

V is TRBV10-1 and J is TRBJ2-2; D is uncertain. Trimming removed 3 bases at V and 0 bases at J, with 14 bases between. This CDR3 contains 17 residues. The V gene's germline CDR1 is WNHNN and CDR2 SYGVQD (reference sequence). This CDR3 reads CASSDPGGQTNTGELFF. CDR3 DNA sequence: TGCGCCAGCAGTGATCCCGGTGGGCAGACGAACACCGGGGAGCTGTTTTTT.

The rearrangement uses TRBV3-1 (or the pseudogene TRBV3-2) and TRBJ2-7, with TRBD2 matching 11 bases. This CDR3 has 16 residues. V lost 3 bases and J lost 5; bases outside the gene matches: 9. Germline V lookup: CDR1 LGHDT, CDR2 YNNKEL (reference sequence). The CDR3 nucleotides are TGTGCCAGCAGCCACCCACTAGCGGGAGTTTTCCACGAGCAGTACTTC. This encodes CASSHPLAGVFHEQYF.

This chain connects TRBV19 to TRBJ2-2, with 9 bases aligning to TRBD1. The J segment lost 7 bases and the V segment lost 5 bases, leaving 8 bases of the junction unmatched. The germline CDR1 and CDR2 sequences are LNHDA and SQIVND (reference sequence). There are 15 residues in the CDR3. CDR3 residues: CASSPTGGRGGELFF. In nucleotides, the CDR3 is TGTGCCAGTAGTCCCACAGGGGGCCGGGGCGGGGAGCTGTTTTTT. Complete variable domain (other parts from reference TRBV19 and TRBJ2-2): DGGITQSPKYLFRKEGQNVTLSCEQNLNHDAMYWYRQDPGQGLRLIYYSQIVNDFQKGDIAEGYSVSREKKESFPLTVTSAQKNPTAFYLCASSPTGGRGGELFFGEGSRLTVL.

The chain couples TRBV7-9 to TRBJ1-5; maybe TRBD1 (5 bases). Germline V gives CDR1 SEHNR, CDR2 FQNEAQ (reference sequence). This CDR3 contains 14 residues. V was shortened by 3 bases and J by 0 bases, with 6 bases between the two germline ends. The CDR3 DNA follows: TGTGCCAGCAGCTTGACAGATAGCAATCAGCCCCAGCATTTT. This sequence encodes CASSLTDSNQPQHF.

The V gene is TRBV11-3, the J gene TRBJ2-1; tentative D call: TRBD1 (5 bases). This CDR3 spans 17 amino acids. CDR1 and CDR2 from the germline V gene are SGHNT and YENEEA. Deletions cut 4 bases from V and 1 base from J, with 17 bases between. In DNA form, the CDR3 reads TGTGCCAGCAGCTCTTCCTCCAGGGCCCCTTCCTACAATGAGCAGTTCTTC. Translating gives CASSSSSRAPSYNEQFF.

This clone appeared once. The V and J genes are TRBV6-5 and TRBJ1-1, with TRBD1 matching 9 bases. J was trimmed by 4 bases and V by 5 bases; bases with no gene match: 2. Germline V gene data show CDR1 as MNHEY and CDR2 as SVGAGI. This CDR3 has 13 residues. In DNA form, the CDR3 reads TGTGCCAGCAGTATGACAGGGGGCACTGAAGCTTTCTTT. Translated: CASSMTGGTEAFF.

The rearrangement uses TRBV6-5 and TRBJ1-1; D gene uncertain. There are 13 residues in the CDR3. Germline V gives CDR1 MNHEY, CDR2 SVGAGI. V was pared by 2 bases and J by 6 bases, with 10 bases between. CDR3 DNA sequence: TGTGCCAGCAGTTACGGCCCATACGCTGAAGCTTTCTTT. Protein: CASSYGPYAEAFF.

The CDR3: CASSRQGALYGYTF. As DNA, the CDR3 is TGTGCCAGCAGCAGACAGGGGGCCCTCTATGGCTACACCTTC. This rearrangement joins TRBV27 to TRBJ1-2; 10 nucleotides align to TRBD1. CDR3 size: 14 residues. Germline values: CDR1 MNHEY, CDR2 SMNVEV (reference sequence). The V gene end was trimmed by 6 bases and the J gene end by 4 bases; junction bases not matched to a gene: 5.

The V call is TRBV28, the J call TRBJ1-5; the match to TRBD1 covers 11 bases. J gave up 6 bases and V 8 bases, and 6 bases lay outside the gene matches. The CDR3 loop spans 14 amino acids. Germline V gene lookup returns CDR1 MDHEN and CDR2 SYDVKM. The DNA for the CDR3 is TGTGCCAGCCGGACAGGGGGCATTGGTCAGCCCCAGCATTTT. Protein sequence: CASRTGGIGQPQHF. The entire variable domain, with the rest obtained from reference TRBV28 and TRBJ1-5, is as follows: DVKVTQSSRYLVKRTGEKVFLECVQDMDHENMFWYRQDPGLGLRLIYFSYDVKMKEKGDIPEGYSVSREKKERFSLILESASTNQTSMYLCASRTGGIGQPQHFGDGTRLSIL.

This chain uses TRBV5-6 with TRBJ1-1; D is unclear. CDR1 is SGHDT, CDR2 YYEEEE, per germline. V was trimmed by 3 bases and J by 3 bases, leaving 9 bases between them. There are 13 residues in the CDR3. CDR3 nucleotide sequence: TGTGCCAGCAGCTCTGGTCGAGACACTGAAGCTTTCTTT. Translating it yields CASSSGRDTEAFF.

The sample holds a few counts of this clone. V usage is TRBV30 and J usage is TRBJ2-7, with 8 nucleotides matching TRBD1. The V gene's germline CDR1 is GTSNPN and CDR2 SVGIG (reference sequence). The CDR3 spans 13 residues. V shed 5 bases, J shed 3 bases, and the junction held 6 bases outside the gene matches. This CDR3 reads CAWQGQGFYEQYF. The CDR3 DNA follows: TGTGCCTGGCAAGGACAGGGCTTCTACGAGCAGTACTTC. Drawing the rest from reference TRBV30 and TRBJ2-7, the complete variable domain is SQTIHQWPATLVQPVGSPLSLECTVEGTSNPNLYWYRQAAGRGLQLLFYSVGIGQISSEVPQNLSASRPQDRQFILSSKKLLLSDSGFYLCAWQGQGFYEQYFGPGTRLTVT.

The chain has TRBV6-1 and TRBJ1-1; D perhaps matches TRBD1 (6 bases). Trimming left V 6 bases short and J 8 bases short, with 13 bases between. Germline V gives CDR1 MNHNS, CDR2 SASEGT. There are 12 residues in the CDR3. CDR3 sequence: CASSLGQREAFF. CDR3 nucleotide sequence: TGTGCCAGCAGCCTCGGACAGAGAGAAGCTTTCTTT.

The chain couples TRBV5-1 to TRBJ2-1; 11 bases are shared with TRBD2. The length of the CDR3 is 21 residues. CDR1 is SGHRS and CDR2 is YFSETQ in the germline V gene. Trimming at V came to 0 bases and at J to 0 bases, leaving 14 bases not matched to a gene. As DNA, the CDR3 is TGCGCCAGCAGCTTGGCGAGGGTAGCGGGAGGGCTTATGAGCTCCTACAATGAGCAGTTCTTC. This translates into CASSLARVAGGLMSSYNEQFF.

This chain joins TRBV7-9 and TRBJ1-4; TRBD1 agrees at 8 bases. This CDR3 has 15 residues. The germline V gene encodes CDR1 SEHNR and CDR2 FQNEAQ (reference sequence). J was trimmed by 7 bases and V by 5 bases; bases with no gene match: 9. As DNA, the CDR3 is TGTGCCAGCAGCCTCCAGGGGGCGCAGGGTGAAAAACTGTTTTTT. Amino acid sequence: CASSLQGAQGEKLFF.